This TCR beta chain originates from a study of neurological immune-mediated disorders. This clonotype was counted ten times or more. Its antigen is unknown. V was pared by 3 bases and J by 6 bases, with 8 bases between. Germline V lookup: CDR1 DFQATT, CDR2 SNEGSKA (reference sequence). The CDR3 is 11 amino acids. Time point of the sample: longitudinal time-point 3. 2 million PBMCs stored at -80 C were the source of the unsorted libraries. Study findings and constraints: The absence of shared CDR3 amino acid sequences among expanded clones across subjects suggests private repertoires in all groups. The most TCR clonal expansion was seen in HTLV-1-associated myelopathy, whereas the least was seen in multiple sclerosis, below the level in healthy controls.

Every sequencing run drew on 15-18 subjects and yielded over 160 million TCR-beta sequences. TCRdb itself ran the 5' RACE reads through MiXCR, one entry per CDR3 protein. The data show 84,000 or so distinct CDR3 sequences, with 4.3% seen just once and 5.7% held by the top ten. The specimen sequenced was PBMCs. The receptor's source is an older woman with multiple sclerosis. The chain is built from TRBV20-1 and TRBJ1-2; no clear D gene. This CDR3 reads CSASTRHGYTF. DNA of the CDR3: TGCAGTGCTAGTACACGACATGGCTACACCTTC.